The 29 T cell receptor beta chains presented below share a single source sample, sequenced in a study of cytomegalovirus exposure and HLA in healthy donors. The PCR employed 60 Vbeta primers together with 13 Jbeta primers. The assay was immunoSEQ multiplex PCR, and TCRdb's table has in-frame clones only and misses some. The sample data list tens of thousands of clones. Sequencing was done on a sample of PBMCs. The source of these receptors is a man aged 35 to 55 in good health and CMV-seronegative.

The chain combines TRBV30 with TRBJ1-4; D gene ambiguous. The germline V gene has CDR1 GTSNPN and CDR2 SVGIG (reference sequence). CDR3 size: 15 residues. V was trimmed by 2 bases and J by 4 bases, leaving 14 bases between them. The CDR3: CAWSPDPGINEKLFF. The CDR3 DNA reads TGTGCCTGGAGTCCAGATCCGGGAATTAATGAAAAACTGTTTTTT.

This rearrangement joins TRBV10-3 to TRBJ2-4, with no clear D. This CDR3 is 13 amino acids long. V lost 0 bases, J lost 10 bases, and 10 bases lay in between. Germline assignment: CDR1 ENHRY and CDR2 SYGVKD. The CDR3 protein is CAISESTPYIQYF. For the CDR3, the DNA is TGTGCCATCAGTGAGTCGACTCCGTATATTCAGTACTTC.

The chain combines TRBV30 with TRBJ2-7; D might be TRBD1 (5 bases). This CDR3 has 14 residues. Germline V CDR1 and CDR2: GTSNPN, SVGIG (reference sequence). Trimming removed 5 bases from V and 2 bases from J, with 16 bases in between. The CDR3 sequence: CAWALQVVPYEQYF. In nucleotides, the CDR3 is TGTGCCTGGGCCCTACAGGTGGTACCCTACGAGCAGTACTTC.

This chain joins TRBV6-6 and TRBJ1-2; no firm D call. V shed 6 bases and J shed 1 base, with 9 bases lying between them. CDR1 is MNHNY, CDR2 SVGAGI, per germline (reference sequence). This CDR3 is 13 amino acids long. The CDR3 sequence is CASSLNSNYGYTF. Here the CDR3 DNA reads TGTGCCAGCAGCCTAAATAGTAACTATGGCTACACCTTC.

The rearrangement joins TRBV7-8 to TRBJ2-5, with a weak D call TRBD2 (6 bases). V shed 5 bases and J shed 4 bases, with 17 bases lying between them. This CDR3 is built from 15 residues. Looked up from germline, CDR1 is SGHVS and CDR2 is FQNEAQ. The CDR3 nucleotides read TGTGCCAGCAGCCAAAGAGCGTGGGGAGGAGAGACCCAGTACTTC. It codes for CASSQRAWGGETQYF.

The DNA of the CDR3 is TGTGCCAGTAGTATAGATGGTAGCGGGGGGCCCGAGCAGTTCTTC. Amino acids: CASSIDGSGGPEQFF. The chain has TRBV19 and TRBJ2-1; 10 bases are shared with TRBD2. Trimming removed 0 bases from V and 10 bases from J; junction bases left unmatched: 6. The CDR3 is 15 residues long. In germline, CDR1 is LNHDA, CDR2 SQIVND (reference sequence).

The rearrangement joins TRBV7-3 to TRBJ2-1; D might be TRBD2 (6 bases). Trimming stripped 5 bases from V and 4 bases from J, with 9 bases between. This CDR3 region has 13 residues. CDR1 and CDR2 from the germline V gene are SGHTA and FQGTGA. The CDR3 nucleotides read TGTGCCAGCAGCCCCGGGGGTTACAATGAGCAGTTCTTC. Protein product: CASSPGGYNEQFF.

Note on this clone: Relative to the germline gene, one junction end is altered; a read error may explain this. Other DNA sequences in this sample translate to the same CDR3. This chain joins TRBV6-5 and TRBJ1-6; 7 nucleotides align to TRBD1. Germline values: CDR1 MNHEY, CDR2 SVGAGI. The CDR3 contains 15 residues. CDR3 in DNA: TGCGCCAGCAGGCCTCCTGAGGGGGCTTATTCACCCCTCCACTTT. Translation gives CASRPPEGAYSPLHF.

The chain combines TRBV9 with TRBJ2-3; TRBD2 matches at 8 bases. CDR1 is SGDLS and CDR2 is YYNGEE in the germline V gene. V gave up 6 bases and J gave up 5 bases; unmatched junction bases: 8. This CDR3 is 14 amino acids long. The CDR3: CASTGGGAGDTQYF. CDR3 in DNA: TGTGCCAGCACGGGAGGGGGGGCCGGAGATACGCAGTATTTT.

This sequence joins TRBV9 and TRBJ2-3; D might be TRBD1 (7 bases). V was shortened by 4 bases and J by 6 bases, with 12 bases between the two germline ends. Germline V CDR1 and CDR2: SGDLS, YYNGEE. This CDR3 is built from 13 residues. The CDR3 nucleotides read TGTGCCAGCAGCCCTGCAGGGGGGGATACGCAGTATTTT. This translates into CASSPAGGDTQYF.

The gene calls are TRBV7-8 and TRBJ1-6, with D maybe TRBD1 (5 bases). This CDR3 is 13 amino acids long. V was clipped by 0 bases and J by 10 bases, with 7 bases between them. CDR1 is SGHVS, CDR2 FQNEAQ, per germline. CDR3 nucleotides: TGTGCCAGCAGCTTAGCTCAGGGCTCACCCCTCCACTTT. Translation gives CASSLAQGSPLHF.

V is TRBV5-6 and J is TRBJ1-4, with TRBD1 matching over 8 bases. The germline V gene encodes CDR1 SGHDT and CDR2 YYEEEE. The trim removed 2 bases at V and 3 bases at J, leaving 6 bases unmatched. The CDR3 has 16 amino acids. CDR3 nucleotide sequence: TGTGCCAGCAGCTTCGTCTCAGGGGGCCCTAATGAAAAACTGTTTTTT. Its protein is CASSFVSGGPNEKLFF.

J is TRBJ2-7 and V is TRBV6-1, with 11 bases identical to TRBD1. Unmatched junction bases numbered 1, after V lost 0 bases and J lost 3 bases. The length of the CDR3 is 15 residues. The V gene's germline CDR1 is MNHNS and CDR2 SASEGT. The CDR3, as DNA: TGTGCCAGCAGTGAAGCCGGGACAGGGGGCTACGAGCAGTACTTC. Its protein product is CASSEAGTGGYEQYF.

A note on this clone: This specimen includes other DNA sequences encoding the same CDR3. DNA of the CDR3: TGTGCCAGCTCCCCCCCCCTAGGATATCGACTTCGCGCAGGGGCCAACGTCCTGACTTTC. Translated: CASSPPLGYRLRAGANVLTF. This rearrangement joins TRBV18 to TRBJ2-6; D remains unclear. The CDR3 is made up of 20 amino acids. Germline V gene lookup returns CDR1 KGHSH and CDR2 LQKENI. V gave up 6 bases and J gave up 4 bases, with 28 bases separating them.

This chain connects TRBV28 to TRBJ2-5, with 16 bases aligning to TRBD2. The V segment lost 4 bases and the J segment 2 bases; nucleotides outside the gene matches: 4. Germline-derived CDR1 and CDR2 are MDHEN and SYDVKM. The CDR3 is 17 residues long. CDR3 DNA sequence: TGTGCCAGCAGTTCCCAGGGACTAGCGGGGGGGCAAGAGACCCAGTACTTC. Its translation: CASSSQGLAGGQETQYF. The full variable domain, rest sourced from reference TRBV28 and TRBJ2-5, is DVKVTQSSRYLVKRTGEKVFLECVQDMDHENMFWYRQDPGLGLRLIYFSYDVKMKEKGDIPEGYSVSREKKERFSLILESASTNQTSMYLCASSSQGLAGGQETQYFGPGTRLLVL.

The V gene is TRBV5-4, the J gene TRBJ1-4; 9 positions agree with TRBD1. J lost 6 bases, V lost 5 bases, and 2 bases had no gene match. The germline CDR1 and CDR2 sequences are SGHNT and YYREEE (reference sequence). The CDR3 consists of 13 residues. The CDR3 bases are TGTGCCAGCAGTCGGGACAGGGATGAAAAACTGTTTTTT. Amino acids: CASSRDRDEKLFF.

V usage is TRBV6-4 and J usage is TRBJ2-3; 9 nucleotides align to TRBD2. The CDR3 has 15 amino acids. The germline V gene has CDR1 MRHNA and CDR2 SNTAGT. Unmatched junction bases numbered 9, after V lost 6 bases and J lost 5 bases. The CDR3 DNA sequence: TGTGCCAGCAGCCCGGGCGGGGGGGCCGTAGATACGCAGTATTTT. Its protein product is CASSPGGGAVDTQYF.

This rearrangement joins TRBV10-3 to TRBJ2-3; D gene uncertain. The CDR3 has 15 amino acids. V lost 0 bases to trimming and J lost 5 bases, with 12 bases between them. The germline V gene has CDR1 ENHRY and CDR2 SYGVKD. Here the CDR3 DNA reads TGTGCCATCAGTGAGTCCTATACCGGAGAAGATACGCAGTATTTT. Translated: CAISESYTGEDTQYF.

This rearrangement joins TRBV7-9 to TRBJ1-3; weak D call: TRBD1 (6 bases). The germline V gene has CDR1 SEHNR and CDR2 FQNEAQ (reference sequence). The CDR3 has 16 residues. The V end lost 5 bases, the J end lost 0 bases, and 14 bases lay between the germline ends. The CDR3 DNA sequence: TGTGCCAGCAGCCCGAGGACAGCCAGCTCTGGAAACACCATATATTTT. It translates to CASSPRTASSGNTIYF. The full variable domain, rest sourced from reference TRBV7-9 and TRBJ1-3, is DTGVSQNPRHKITKRGQNVTFRCDPISEHNRLYWYRQTLGQGPEFLTYFQNEAQLEKSRLLSDRFSAERPKGSFSTLEIQRTEQGDSAMYLCASSPRTASSGNTIYFGEGSWLTVV.

V gene TRBV6-1 combines with J gene TRBJ2-4; the D gene is possibly TRBD2 (7 bases). Deletions cut 0 bases from V and 0 bases from J, with 18 bases between. Germline V CDR1 and CDR2: MNHNS, SASEGT. The CDR3 runs to 19 residues. CDR3 amino acids: CASSEAGGGAFLAKNIQYF. Here the CDR3 DNA reads TGTGCCAGCAGTGAAGCCGGAGGGGGGGCTTTTTTAGCCAAAAACATTCAGTACTTC.

The rearrangement joins TRBV9 to TRBJ1-2; no clear D gene. This CDR3 is 12 amino acids long. Germline CDR1 is SGDLS and CDR2 is YYNGEE. V was trimmed by 4 bases and J by 7 bases, leaving 11 bases between them. The CDR3 bases are TGTGCCAGCAGCCCCGACTTACTTGGCTACACCTTC. It yields the protein CASSPDLLGYTF.

This chain joins TRBV30 and TRBJ2-1; tentatively, D is TRBD2 (5 bases). The CDR3 is 16 residues long. The V gene lost 2 bases and the J gene lost 4 bases, with 18 bases spanning the gap. The germline V gene encodes CDR1 GTSNPN and CDR2 SVGIG (reference sequence). CDR3 DNA: TGTGCCTGGAGTCATGTATGGGGAGAAAGGTACAATGAGCAGTTCTTC. Residues: CAWSHVWGERYNEQFF.

V and J are TRBV19 and TRBJ1-1, with 7 bases lining up with TRBD1. Trimming cost V 9 bases and J 2 bases; bases outside gene matches: 6. CDR3 length equals 13 residues. CDR1 is LNHDA and CDR2 is SQIVND in the germline V gene (reference sequence). In DNA form, the CDR3 reads TGTGCCAGCAAGGGGACAGACAACACTGAAGCTTTCTTT. Protein sequence: CASKGTDNTEAFF.

The chain joins TRBV5-1 to TRBJ2-7; D possibly corresponds to TRBD2 (6 bases). V dropped 0 bases and J dropped 3 bases, with 10 bases sitting between them. There are 14 residues in the CDR3. In germline, CDR1 is SGHRS, CDR2 YFSETQ. CDR3 in amino acids: CASSLAGGDYEQYF. The DNA for the CDR3 is TGCGCCAGCAGCTTGGCCGGCGGGGACTACGAGCAGTACTTC.

The rearrangement links TRBV7-9 to TRBJ1-5, with D uncertain. Between the trimmed V and J ends, which lost 1 base and 3 bases, there was a span of 13 bases. The germline gives CDR1 SEHNR, CDR2 FQNEAQ (reference sequence). The CDR3 consists of 16 residues. The CDR3: CASSLGAGRDNQPQHF. CDR3 coding DNA: TGTGCCAGCAGCTTAGGGGCCGGCCGGGACAATCAGCCCCAGCATTTT.

The chain carries TRBV6-5 and TRBJ2-5; 7 positions match TRBD1. From germline, CDR1 is MNHEY and CDR2 SVGAGI. The CDR3 spans 13 residues. Trimming removed 6 bases from V and 5 bases from J; junction bases left unmatched: 6. CDR3 amino acids: CASRTGILETQYF. CDR3 DNA: TGTGCCAGCAGGACAGGGATATTGGAGACCCAGTACTTC.

The genes are TRBV29-1 and TRBJ1-2, with TRBD1 as a possible D gene (5 bases). The CDR3 is made up of 13 amino acids. Looked up from germline, CDR1 is SQVTM and CDR2 is ANQGSEA. V lost 4 bases and J lost 3, with 12 bases in between. The CDR3 region is CSVGGGEYYGYTF. In DNA, the CDR3 is TGCAGCGTTGGCGGGGGAGAATACTATGGCTACACCTTC.

This chain joins TRBV2 and TRBJ2-7, with TRBD1 matching over 8 bases. Germline trimming cut 7 bases from V and 7 bases from J; bases unmatched to any gene: 18. Germline-derived CDR1 and CDR2 are SNHLY and FYNNEI. This CDR3 is built from 16 residues. CDR3 sequence (DNA): TGTGCCAGCACCCTGAGGGGGGCAGGGGGCGCGGGGGAGCAGTACTTC. Translating gives CASTLRGAGGAGEQYF.

The genes are TRBV21-1 and TRBJ2-1; the tabulated D call, TRBD2, remains unverified against the DNA. TRBV21-1 is assigned pseudogene status. The CDR3 has 16 residues. The CDR3 DNA is TGTGCCAGCAGCAAAGGCTGGCGGGCCCCCTACAATGAGCAGTTCTTC. It codes for CASSKGWRAPYNEQFF.